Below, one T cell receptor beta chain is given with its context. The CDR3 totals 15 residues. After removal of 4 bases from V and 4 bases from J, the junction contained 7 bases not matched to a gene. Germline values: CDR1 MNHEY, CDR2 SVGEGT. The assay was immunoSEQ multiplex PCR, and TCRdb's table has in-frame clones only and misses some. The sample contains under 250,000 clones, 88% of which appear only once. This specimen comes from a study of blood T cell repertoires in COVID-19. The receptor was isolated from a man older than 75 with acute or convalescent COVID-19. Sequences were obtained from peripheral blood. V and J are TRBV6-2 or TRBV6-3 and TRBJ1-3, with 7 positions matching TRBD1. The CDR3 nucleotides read TGTGCCAGCAGTTCCCGGGACAGCAAAGGAAACACCATATATTTT. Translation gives CASSSRDSKGNTIYF.